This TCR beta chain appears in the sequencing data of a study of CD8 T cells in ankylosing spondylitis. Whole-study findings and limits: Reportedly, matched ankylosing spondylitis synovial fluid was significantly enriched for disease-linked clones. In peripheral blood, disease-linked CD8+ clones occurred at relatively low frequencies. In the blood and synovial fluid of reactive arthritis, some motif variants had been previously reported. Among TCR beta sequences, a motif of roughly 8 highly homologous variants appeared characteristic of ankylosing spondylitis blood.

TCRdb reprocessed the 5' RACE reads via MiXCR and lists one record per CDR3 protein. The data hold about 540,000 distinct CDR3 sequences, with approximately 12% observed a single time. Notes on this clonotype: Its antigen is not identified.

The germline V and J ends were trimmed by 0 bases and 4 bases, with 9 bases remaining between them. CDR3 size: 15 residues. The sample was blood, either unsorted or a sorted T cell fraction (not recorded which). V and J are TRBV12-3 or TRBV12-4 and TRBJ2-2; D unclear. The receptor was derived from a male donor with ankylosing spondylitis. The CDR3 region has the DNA TGTGCCAGCAGTTTAGCGTTTTACACCACCGGGGAGCTGTTTTTT. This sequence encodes CASSLAFYTTGELFF.